The 30 T cell receptor beta chains below all came from one sample that was sequenced in a study of T cell responses to AZD1222 COVID-19 vaccine. Only in-frame clones appear in the TCRdb table, and some are missing; sequencing was by immunoSEQ multiplex PCR. Here the sample spans 200,000 or so clones, roughly 90% being singletons. Sequences were derived from peripheral blood, sampled on day 0 of AZD1222 vaccination. These receptors all stem from an adult in good health.

The chain links TRBV15 to TRBJ2-1; 11 bases line up with TRBD2. Germline V CDR1 and CDR2: LNHNV, YYDKDF (reference sequence). The CDR3 is 16 residues long. Unmatched junction bases numbered 9, after V lost 5 bases and J lost 6 bases. CDR3 region: CATSGHSGGGSNEQFF. The DNA for the CDR3 is TGTGCCACCAGCGGGCATAGCGGGGGGGGCAGCAATGAGCAGTTCTTC.

This chain connects TRBV7-6 to TRBJ2-1, with TRBD2 matching over 11 bases. CDR3 length: 17 residues. Looked up from germline, CDR1 is SGHVS and CDR2 is FNYEAQ. The junction had 6 bases not matched to a gene; V was cut back by 0 bases and J by 5 bases. This CDR3 reads CASSLAATSGRHNEQFF. The CDR3 DNA follows: TGTGCCAGCAGCTTAGCCGCCACTAGCGGGAGACACAATGAGCAGTTCTTC.

The rearrangement uses TRBV7-2 and TRBJ2-5; TRBD2 aligns across 8 bases. This CDR3 contains 17 residues. CDR1 is SGHTA, CDR2 FQGNSA, per germline. The trim removed 1 base at V and 0 bases at J, leaving 7 bases unmatched. The CDR3 loop is CASSLGVRGGDQETQYF. The CDR3 DNA reads as TGTGCCAGCAGCTTAGGGGTACGGGGGGGTGACCAAGAGACCCAGTACTTC.

This clone was seen more than once but under ten times. Other DNA sequences in this specimen translate into the identical CDR3. The chain joins TRBV14 to TRBJ2-7; D unresolved. The length of the CDR3 is 11 residues. V shed 3 bases and J shed 4 bases, with 4 bases lying between them. Per the germline V gene, CDR1 is SGHDN and CDR2 is FVKESK. The CDR3 coding sequence is TGTGCCAGCAGCCAGCTGTACGAGCAGTACTTC. It specifies CASSQLYEQYF. The full variable domain, completed using reference TRBV14 and TRBJ2-7, is EAGVTQFPSHSVIEKGQTVTLRCDPISGHDNLYWYRRVMGKEIKFLLHFVKESKQDESGMPNNRFLAERTGGTYSTLKVQPAELEDSGVYFCASSQLYEQYFGPGTRLTVT.

This rearrangement joins TRBV9 to TRBJ1-2, with 8 nucleotides matching TRBD1. The junction had 0 bases not matched to a gene; V was cut back by 0 bases and J by 8 bases. There are 12 residues in the CDR3. Germline V CDR1 and CDR2: SGDLS, YYNGEE. CDR3 sequence: CASSVGTGGYTF. The CDR3 DNA reads as TGTGCCAGCAGCGTAGGGACAGGGGGCTACACCTTC. Combining the CDR3 with reference TRBV9 and TRBJ1-2 gives the whole variable domain DSGVTQTPKHLITATGQRVTLRCSPRSGDLSVYWYQQSLDQGLQFLIQYYNGEERAKGNILERFSAQQFPDLHSELNLSSLELGDSALYFCASSVGTGGYTFGSGTRLTVV.

This chain uses TRBV6-5 with TRBJ1-2; D is perhaps TRBD1 (5 bases). Trimming stripped 6 bases from V and 8 bases from J, with 16 bases between. This CDR3 comprises 13 residues. Germline V lookup: CDR1 MNHEY, CDR2 SVGAGI. CDR3 coding DNA: TGTGCCAGCAGCTCCGGGACTCCGGAGGGCTACACCTTC. Protein product: CASSSGTPEGYTF.

This clone was picked up one time. This chain connects TRBV13 to TRBJ2-1, with D perhaps given as TRBD1 or TRBD2 (6 bases each). Germline values: CDR1 PRHDT, CDR2 FYEKMQ (reference sequence). Trimming shortened V by 3 bases and J by 9 bases, and 12 bases separated the two germline ends. The CDR3 sequence is 13 residues long. The CDR3: CASSFSGASEQFF. The DNA of the CDR3 is TGTGCCAGCAGCTTTTCGGGGGCAAGTGAGCAGTTCTTC.

The chain links TRBV19 to TRBJ1-5; 7 bases match TRBD1. This CDR3 region has 15 residues. Germline lookup yields CDR1 LNHDA and CDR2 SQIVND (reference sequence). V was pared by 6 bases and J by 2 bases, with 7 bases of the junction left unmatched. The DNA of the CDR3 is TGTGCCAGTAGGCTTACAGGGGCGGGCAATCAGCCCCAGCATTTT. It is translated as CASRLTGAGNQPQHF.

This chain uses TRBV18 with TRBJ1-6; 9 bases fit TRBD1. The CDR3 totals 19 residues. The germline V gene has CDR1 KGHSH and CDR2 LQKENI. V dropped 3 bases and J dropped 7; count of bases not matched to a gene: 16. CDR3 in DNA: TGTGCCAGCTCACCTCCCAACAGGGGGCCGGAGCAGTTGAATTCACCCCTCCACTTT. Translating gives CASSPPNRGPEQLNSPLHF.

J is TRBJ2-3 and V is TRBV4-2; TRBD2 might be the D (7 bases). Trimming stripped 0 bases from V and 3 bases from J, with 13 bases between. The CDR3 runs 16 residues. Germline-derived CDR1 and CDR2 are LGHNA and YNFKEQ. CDR3 nucleotide sequence: TGTGCCAGCAGCCAAGACACGGGGGGCCCGACAGATACGCAGTATTTT. The encoded protein is CASSQDTGGPTDTQYF.

The chain employs TRBV28 and TRBJ1-4; 7 nucleotides line up with TRBD1. The CDR3 length is 15 residues. The germline V gene has CDR1 MDHEN and CDR2 SYDVKM. V was pared by 6 bases and J by 8 bases, with 12 bases of the junction left unmatched. DNA of the CDR3: TGTGCCAGCAGGCTCAAAGGGGGCCCTAGAGAAAAACTGTTTTTT. This encodes CASRLKGGPREKLFF.

This sequence joins TRBV3-1 (or the pseudogene TRBV3-2) and TRBJ1-6; D ambiguous. Germline CDR1 and CDR2: LGHDT and YNNKEL (reference sequence). The CDR3 length is 15 residues. Between the trimmed V and J ends, which lost 1 base and 1 base, there was a span of 5 bases. CDR3 amino acids: CASSQGVSYNSPLHF. The CDR3 nucleotides read TGTGCCAGCAGCCAAGGGGTTTCCTATAATTCACCCCTCCACTTT.

The V and J genes are TRBV10-3 and TRBJ2-7, with D perhaps TRBD2 (5 bases). Germline loops: CDR1 ENHRY, CDR2 SYGVKD. Trimming shortened V by 10 bases and J by 4 bases, and 32 bases separated the two germline ends. The CDR3 covers 18 residues. The CDR3 protein is CATDYAQMIHPPDYEQYF. CDR3 bases: TGTGCCACAGACTACGCCCAGATGATCCACCCACCCGATTACGAGCAGTACTTC.

The rearrangement joins TRBV2 to TRBJ1-6; no definite D call. Germline V gene lookup returns CDR1 SNHLY and CDR2 FYNNEI. With 10 bases removed from V and 10 bases from J, the gap between germline ends came to 14 bases. The CDR3 covers 12 residues. The CDR3 loop reads CATYSLGSPLHF. As DNA, the CDR3 is TGTGCCACCTACTCCCTTGGATCACCCCTCCACTTT.

CDR3: CASSLLPQGDSGNTIYF. CDR3 sequence (DNA): TGTGCCAGCTCACTACTTCCGCAGGGTGACTCTGGAAACACCATATATTTT. This chain connects TRBV18 to TRBJ1-3; perhaps TRBD1 as D (5 bases). This CDR3 spans 17 amino acids. CDR1 and CDR2 from the germline V gene are KGHSH and LQKENI. V lost 4 bases to trimming and J lost 0 bases, with 16 bases between them. Based on the CDR3 plus reference TRBV18 and TRBJ1-3, the full variable domain is NAGVMQNPRHLVRRRGQEARLRCSPMKGHSHVYWYRQLPEEGLKFMVYLQKENIIDESGMPKERFSAEFPKEGPSILRIQQVVRGDSAAYFCASSLLPQGDSGNTIYFGEGSWLTVV.

J is TRBJ2-7 and V is TRBV11-2; D possibly corresponds to TRBD1 (6 bases). The germline V gene encodes CDR1 SGHAT and CDR2 FQNNGV. V was shortened by 1 base and J by 6 bases, with 13 bases between the two germline ends. There are 14 residues in the CDR3. The CDR3 coding sequence is TGTGCCAGCAGCTTAGGGACAGCTCGAGGCGAGCAGTACTTC. Encoded protein: CASSLGTARGEQYF.

The chain uses TRBV19 and TRBJ1-6, with D unresolved. The CDR3 spans 14 residues. V dropped 3 bases and J dropped 9 bases, with 12 bases sitting between them. The germline CDR1 and CDR2 sequences are LNHDA and SQIVND (reference sequence). The CDR3: CASSIWSERSPLHF. The DNA of the CDR3 is TGTGCCAGTAGTATTTGGAGTGAACGTTCACCCCTCCACTTT.

This sequence joins TRBV2 and TRBJ2-3, with 12 bases fitting TRBD2. V shed 5 bases and J 5 bases; nucleotides not matched to a gene: 8. The length of the CDR3 is 16 residues. CDR1 and CDR2 (germline): SNHLY, FYNNEI. The CDR3 is CASSSGTSGWVDTQYF. The DNA of the CDR3 is TGTGCCAGCAGTTCCGGGACTAGCGGGTGGGTAGATACGCAGTATTTT. Combining the CDR3 with reference TRBV2 and TRBJ2-3 gives the whole variable domain EPEVTQTPSHQVTQMGQEVILRCVPISNHLYFYWYRQILGQKVEFLVSFYNNEISEKSEIFDDQFSVERPDGSNFTLKIRSTKLEDSAMYFCASSSGTSGWVDTQYFGPGTRLTVL.

V gene TRBV27 combines with J gene TRBJ2-7; 7 nucleotides line up with TRBD1. Germline V gene lookup returns CDR1 MNHEY and CDR2 SMNVEV (reference sequence). V trimming: 1 base; J trimming: 3 bases; junction bases outside the gene matches: 6. This CDR3 has 15 residues. The CDR3 nucleotides read TGTGCCAGCAGTTTATTCGGGACAGAATTCTACGAGCAGTACTTC. Protein sequence: CASSLFGTEFYEQYF.

V usage is TRBV15 and J usage is TRBJ1-5, with D unresolved. V was cut by 2 bases and J by 1 base, with 3 bases left in between. Looked up from germline, CDR1 is LNHNV and CDR2 is YYDKDF (reference sequence). The CDR3 loop spans 13 amino acids. CDR3 protein: CATSRNSNQPQHF. The CDR3 DNA is TGTGCCACCAGCAGAAACAGCAATCAGCCCCAGCATTTT. The entire variable domain, with the rest obtained from reference TRBV15 and TRBJ1-5, is as follows: DAMVIQNPRYQVTQFGKPVTLSCSQTLNHNVMYWYQQKSSQAPKLLFHYYDKDFNNEADTPDNFQSRRPNTSFCFLDIRSPGLGDTAMYLCATSRNSNQPQHFGDGTRLSIL.

This clone has just a few counts. The V gene is TRBV10-3, the J gene TRBJ1-1; 7 bases are shared with TRBD1. This CDR3 is built from 14 residues. Germline-derived CDR1 and CDR2 are ENHRY and SYGVKD. The V gene end was trimmed by 6 bases and the J gene end by 1 base; junction bases not matched to a gene: 5. The CDR3 spells CAISKGTANTEAFF. The CDR3 coding sequence is TGTGCCATCAGCAAGGGGACAGCGAACACTGAAGCTTTCTTT.

This clone was detected once. The chain recombines TRBV19 with TRBJ2-3; possibly TRBD2 for D (7 bases). Germline loops: CDR1 LNHDA, CDR2 SQIVND (reference sequence). The CDR3 is 14 residues long. V dropped 3 bases and J dropped 3 bases, with 10 bases sitting between them. CDR3 amino acids: CASSMGGGTDTQYF. The CDR3 bases are TGTGCCAGTAGTATGGGAGGGGGGACAGATACGCAGTATTTT.

The chain couples TRBV7-9 to TRBJ1-5; TRBD1 might be the D (6 bases). CDR3 length: 15 amino acids. V was clipped by 4 bases and J by 4 bases, with 14 bases between them. Germline lookup yields CDR1 SEHNR and CDR2 FQNEAQ (reference sequence). Here the CDR3 reads CASSWGGGGNQPQHF. In DNA form, the CDR3 reads TGTGCCAGCAGCTGGGGAGGAGGGGGGAATCAGCCCCAGCATTTT.

The sample holds one count of this clone. The J gene is TRBJ1-6, the V gene TRBV5-1; the D is unclear. This CDR3 region has 14 residues. V dropped 0 bases and J dropped 14 bases, with 15 bases sitting between them. Germline V gene data show CDR1 as SGHRS and CDR2 as YFSETQ. CDR3: CASSLEDAGVALHF. The CDR3 DNA sequence: TGCGCCAGCAGCTTGGAGGATGCCGGTGTGGCCCTCCACTTT.

The chain uses TRBV5-6 and TRBJ1-3; no definite D call. Trimming left V 4 bases short and J 0 bases short, with 11 bases between. The CDR3 runs 15 residues. Germline-derived CDR1 and CDR2 are SGHDT and YYEEEE. CDR3 bases: TGTGCCAGCAGCCCCGGCCCCGACTCTGGAAACACCATATATTTT. This gives the protein CASSPGPDSGNTIYF.

V gene TRBV19 combines with J gene TRBJ1-1; D may be TRBD1 (5 bases). The ends were cut back, 6 bases at V and 8 bases at J, with 13 bases in the middle. The CDR3 length is 12 residues. The germline V gene encodes CDR1 LNHDA and CDR2 SQIVND (reference sequence). The CDR3 region is CASSPPGREAFF. The CDR3 nucleotides are TGTGCCAGTAGCCCGCCGGGACGGGAAGCTTTCTTT.

This clone occurred once. The chain couples TRBV28 to TRBJ1-5; D not certain. The CDR3 runs to 15 residues. The germline CDR1 and CDR2 sequences are MDHEN and SYDVKM. V shed 3 bases and J shed 0 bases, with 9 bases lying between them. CDR3 DNA sequence: TGTGCCAGCAGTTTGTCCGGGGTTAGCAATCAGCCCCAGCATTTT. Translating gives CASSLSGVSNQPQHF.

This sequence joins TRBV10-2 and TRBJ1-5, with D unresolved. Germline CDR1 WSHSY, CDR2 SAAADI. This CDR3 is 12 amino acids long. Trimming removed 3 bases at V and 3 bases at J, with 3 bases between. CDR3 region: CASSDLNQPQHF. For the CDR3, the DNA is TGCGCCAGCAGTGATCTCAATCAGCCCCAGCATTTT.

This clone was seen a single time. This chain uses TRBV27 with TRBJ1-1; TRBD1 aligns across 8 bases. The trim removed 0 bases at V and 7 bases at J, leaving 1 base unmatched. Germline CDR1 and CDR2: MNHEY and SMNVEV (reference sequence). The CDR3 runs 13 residues. For the CDR3, the DNA is TGTGCCAGCAGTTTATCCAGGGGGCGTGAAGCTTTCTTT. It codes for CASSLSRGREAFF.

This sequence joins TRBV7-8 and TRBJ2-6, with 9 bases aligning to TRBD1. There are 16 residues in the CDR3. V gave up 6 bases and J gave up 2 bases; unmatched junction bases: 5. The V gene's germline CDR1 is SGHVS and CDR2 FQNEAQ. The CDR3 is CASSATGGPGANVLTF. In DNA form, the CDR3 reads TGTGCCAGCAGTGCAACAGGGGGCCCTGGGGCCAACGTCCTGACTTTC.